The next 21 T cell receptor beta chains were all read from a single sample in a study of blood T cell repertoires in COVID-19. The table came from immunoSEQ multiplex PCR; TCRdb's copy has only in-frame clones and leaves some out. The sample contains 150,000 to 190,000 clones, roughly 85% of which appear only once. The sequencing sample was made of peripheral blood. The receptors originated from a woman in her sixties or seventies with COVID-19, enrolled during active disease.

The chain joins TRBV5-1 to TRBJ2-3; 7 bases agree with TRBD2. V dropped 5 bases and J dropped 2; count of bases not matched to a gene: 2. The CDR3 runs to 13 residues. CDR1 and CDR2 from the germline V gene are SGHRS and YFSETQ. The CDR3 sequence: CASSAGDTDTQYF. In DNA, the CDR3 is TGCGCCAGCAGTGCGGGGGACACAGATACGCAGTATTTT.

The rearrangement links TRBV6-1 to TRBJ2-1; tentative D call: TRBD2 (6 bases). Trimming removed 3 bases from V and 0 bases from J, with 6 bases in between. Germline CDR1 is MNHNS and CDR2 is SASEGT. The length of the CDR3 is 14 residues. The chain's CDR3 is CASSDGGSYNEQFF. CDR3 nucleotide sequence: TGTGCCAGCAGTGACGGGGGCTCCTACAATGAGCAGTTCTTC.

V and J are TRBV18 and TRBJ1-6; possible D gene TRBD1, 6 bases. Deletions cut 2 bases from V and 10 bases from J, with 12 bases between. The germline V gene encodes CDR1 KGHSH and CDR2 LQKENI. The CDR3 sequence is 14 residues long. DNA for the CDR3: TGTGCCAGCTCACCAGGACAGTCTACCTCACCCCTCCACTTT. Translated, it gives CASSPGQSTSPLHF.

This rearrangement joins TRBV7-2 to TRBJ2-1; tentatively, D is TRBD1 (6 bases). The germline V gene encodes CDR1 SGHTA and CDR2 FQGNSA. Trimming took off 4 bases at V and 10 bases at J, with 17 bases between the two ends. The CDR3 contains 14 residues. The CDR3 DNA follows: TGTGCCAGCAGCTCGGCTGGGGGCTGGGAGGAGCAGTTCTTC. Protein product: CASSSAGGWEEQFF.

The chain carries TRBV6-5 and TRBJ1-1; maybe TRBD1 (5 bases). The CDR3 is made up of 13 amino acids. Trimming took 7 bases from V and 4 from J, leaving 13 bases between them. From germline, CDR1 is MNHEY and CDR2 SVGAGI. CDR3 amino acids: CASIGPGATEAFF. DNA for the CDR3: TGTGCCAGCATAGGCCCTGGGGCCACTGAAGCTTTCTTT.

This sequence joins TRBV5-4 and TRBJ2-2, with D perhaps matching TRBD2 (6 bases). Trimming removed 4 bases from V and 4 bases from J, with 11 bases in between. Germline-derived CDR1 and CDR2 are SGHNT and YYREEE (reference sequence). This CDR3 is 14 amino acids long. CDR3 amino acids: CASSPTSATGELFF. The CDR3 DNA is TGTGCCAGCAGCCCGACTAGTGCCACCGGGGAGCTGTTTTTT.

The chain uses TRBV6-5 and TRBJ1-4; D is uncertain. Trimming took 0 bases from V and 4 from J, leaving 6 bases between them. Germline CDR1 is MNHEY and CDR2 is SVGAGI. The CDR3 loop spans 14 amino acids. The CDR3 DNA sequence: TGTGCCAGCAGTTACTCTCAGGTTAATGAAAAACTGTTTTTT. Translation gives CASSYSQVNEKLFF.

This sequence joins TRBV29-1 and TRBJ1-1; D perhaps matches TRBD1 (6 bases). The germline V and J ends were trimmed by 3 bases and 4 bases, with 9 bases remaining between them. Per germline, CDR1 SQVTM and CDR2 ANQGSEA. The CDR3 is made up of 12 amino acids. The CDR3 reads CSVDNRATEAFF. Written as DNA, the CDR3 is TGCAGCGTTGACAACAGGGCCACTGAAGCTTTCTTT.

The chain uses TRBV13 and TRBJ2-7; TRBD2 might be the D (5 bases). Germline V lookup: CDR1 PRHDT, CDR2 FYEKMQ (reference sequence). The CDR3 extends over 16 amino acids. The V and J ends lost 1 base and 4 bases respectively, with 17 bases between them. The CDR3 nucleotides are TGTGCCAGCAGCTTAGCCGGCGGAGACTACCTATACGAGCAGTACTTC. The encoded protein is CASSLAGGDYLYEQYF. The full variable domain, with the rest looked up from reference TRBV13 and TRBJ2-7, is AAGVIQSPRHLIKEKRETATLKCYPIPRHDTVYWYQQGPGQDPQFLISFYEKMQSDKGSIPDRFSAQQFSDYHSELNMSSLELGDSALYFCASSLAGGDYLYEQYFGPGTRLTVT.

V gene TRBV4-1 combines with J gene TRBJ2-3; perhaps TRBD2 as D (7 bases). The CDR3 spans 16 residues. V shed 0 bases and J shed 3 bases, with 13 bases lying between them. From germline, CDR1 is MGHRA and CDR2 YSYEKL. The CDR3 here is CASSQESGGWTDTQYF. The CDR3 nucleotides read TGCGCCAGCAGCCAAGAATCGGGGGGCTGGACAGATACGCAGTATTTT.

This CDR3 reads CASSYSEGRAFF. DNA of the CDR3: TGTGCCAGCAGTTACTCCGAGGGTCGGGCTTTCTTT. The rearrangement links TRBV6-5 to TRBJ1-1, with D uncertain. CDR1 is MNHEY and CDR2 is SVGAGI in the germline V gene. Trimming took 0 bases from V and 11 from J, leaving 10 bases between them. The CDR3 consists of 12 residues.

This clone showed up just once. CDR3 DNA sequence: TGTGCCAGCAGCCGAGGGGGAGTGTACAATGAGCAGTTCTTC. As protein: CASSRGGVYNEQFF. J is TRBJ2-1 and V is TRBV3-1 (or the pseudogene TRBV3-2); perhaps TRBD1 as D (6 bases). The CDR3 loop spans 14 amino acids. CDR1 LGHDT and CDR2 YNNKEL come from the germline V gene (reference sequence). Trimming took off 4 bases at V and 4 bases at J, with 11 bases between the two ends.

The V call is TRBV12-3 or TRBV12-4, the J call TRBJ2-7; D not certain. V gave up 3 bases and J gave up 2 bases, with 8 bases separating them. CDR3 size: 13 residues. CDR3 in amino acids: CASSLSGTYEQYF. In DNA form, the CDR3 reads TGTGCCAGCAGTTTGTCAGGAACCTACGAGCAGTACTTC.

The chain joins TRBV7-3 to TRBJ2-3; TRBD2 is a possible D gene (6 bases). With 2 bases removed from V and 5 bases from J, the gap between germline ends came to 11 bases. CDR3 length: 14 amino acids. In germline, CDR1 is SGHTA, CDR2 FQGTGA. Here the CDR3 DNA reads TGTGCCAGCAGCTTAGGGACCGGGGGAGATACGCAGTATTTT. Translating gives CASSLGTGGDTQYF.

The gene calls are TRBV5-1 and TRBJ2-7; 9 bases map to TRBD1. This CDR3 spans 16 amino acids. V trimming: 4 bases; J trimming: 5 bases; junction bases outside the gene matches: 13. CDR1 and CDR2 (germline): SGHRS, YFSETQ. The CDR3 nucleotides read TGCGCCAGCAGCCGTACCGGGACAGGGTTTGGCGACGAGCAGTACTTC. Translation gives CASSRTGTGFGDEQYF.

The V gene is TRBV18, the J gene TRBJ1-4, with D unresolved. CDR3 length equals 13 residues. Germline CDR1 is KGHSH and CDR2 is LQKENI. V lost 1 base and J lost 7, with 7 bases in between. The CDR3 sequence is CASSPQEAEKLFF. In DNA form, the CDR3 reads TGTGCCAGCTCACCACAGGAGGCTGAAAAACTGTTTTTT.

This clone occurred once. This chain connects TRBV3-1 (or the pseudogene TRBV3-2) to TRBJ2-3; 9 nucleotides match TRBD2. The CDR3 is 16 residues long. The trim removed 4 bases at V and 0 bases at J, leaving 5 bases unmatched. The germline gives CDR1 LGHDT, CDR2 YNNKEL (reference sequence). In nucleotides, the CDR3 is TGTGCCAGCAGCCCGCGCGGGGGGGTAAGCACAGATACGCAGTATTTT. Translation: CASSPRGGVSTDTQYF.

This clone was seen only once. This chain links TRBV18 with TRBJ2-5; 9 nucleotides align to TRBD1. Germline V gene lookup returns CDR1 KGHSH and CDR2 LQKENI. V gave up 4 bases and J gave up 4 bases; unmatched junction bases: 7. This CDR3 has 15 amino acids. The CDR3 region is CASSLTTGGRETQYF. The CDR3 DNA reads as TGTGCCAGCTCACTGACGACAGGGGGGCGAGAGACCCAGTACTTC.

The chain uses TRBV6-5 and TRBJ1-2; D is ambiguous. This CDR3 contains 14 residues. Per the germline V gene, CDR1 is MNHEY and CDR2 is SVGAGI. Trimming took 4 bases from V and 4 from J, leaving 13 bases between them. This CDR3 is CASSSRGDGYGYTF. The CDR3 coding sequence is TGTGCCAGCAGTTCCCGCGGAGACGGCTATGGCTACACCTTC.

Points on this clone: Because the CDR3's place on the DNA is in doubt, the DNA is left out and the CDR3 is given as listed by TCRdb. The V call is TRBV6-1, the J call TRBJ1-2. The CDR3 length is 13 residues, termini included. The germline V gene has CDR1 MNHNS and CDR2 SASEGT. Here the CDR3 reads CASSEALVGPGSF.

The V gene is TRBV20-1, the J gene TRBJ1-6; 7 bases map to TRBD1. After removal of 6 bases from V and 17 bases from J, the junction contained 10 bases not matched to a gene. Germline V gene lookup returns CDR1 DFQATT and CDR2 SNEGSKA (reference sequence). This CDR3 spans 11 amino acids. Written as DNA, the CDR3 is TGCAGTGCGTTGGGACAGACCATCATCCACTTT. This sequence encodes CSALGQTIIHF.